This T cell receptor beta chain appears in the sequencing data of a study of cytomegalovirus exposure and HLA in healthy donors. V lost 8 bases to trimming and J lost 9 bases, with 17 bases between them. This CDR3 spans 14 amino acids. Germline CDR1 and CDR2: LNHDA and SQIVND (reference sequence). Primers included in the PCR were 60 Vbeta and 13 Jbeta primers. Libraries were prepared by immunoSEQ multiplex PCR; TCRdb keeps only in-frame clonotypes and omits some of them. The data contain more than 95,000 clones, approximately 79% of them singletons. Broader study findings: Some V segments (TRBV6-2 and TRBV6-3 among them) were excluded as indistinguishable.

Comments on this clone: The antigen is unknown.

The chain employs TRBV19 and TRBJ2-6, with a possible D match to TRBD1 (5 bases). The sequencing sample was made of PBMCs. The clonotype originates from a man aged 50 to 59 in good health and CMV-seropositive. The CDR3 DNA sequence: TGTGCCAGTTCCCAGGGAACGCTCTACAACGTCCTGACTTTC. Its protein is CASSQGTLYNVLTF.